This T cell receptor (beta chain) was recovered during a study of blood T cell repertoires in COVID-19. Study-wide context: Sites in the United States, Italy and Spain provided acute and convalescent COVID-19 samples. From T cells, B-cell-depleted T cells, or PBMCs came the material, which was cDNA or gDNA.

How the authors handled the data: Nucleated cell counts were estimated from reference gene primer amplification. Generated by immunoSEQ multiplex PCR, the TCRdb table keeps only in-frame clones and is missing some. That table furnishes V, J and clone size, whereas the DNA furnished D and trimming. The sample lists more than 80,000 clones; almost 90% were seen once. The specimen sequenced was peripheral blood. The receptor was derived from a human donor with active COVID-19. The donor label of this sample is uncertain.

The CDR3 DNA reads TGTGCCAGCAGTCGGACTCTAAGATGGGCTATTAACTATGGCTACACCTTC. As protein: CASSRTLRWAINYGYTF. The V gene is TRBV27, the J gene TRBJ1-2; D is ambiguous. Germline V lookup: CDR1 MNHEY, CDR2 SMNVEV (reference sequence). CDR3 length equals 17 residues. The ends were cut back, 5 bases at V and 1 base at J, with 20 bases in the middle.